These 14 T cell receptor beta chains were sequenced from one sample in a study of OX40 agonist ivuxolimab in advanced cancers. Libraries were prepared by immunoSEQ multiplex PCR; TCRdb keeps only in-frame clonotypes and omits some of them. The sample consists of roughly 140,000 clones, around 94% of them appearing once. Sequences were derived from CD4+ or CD8+ T cells sorted from blood, sampled in a trial of the OX40 agonist ivuxolimab. Receptors were obtained from an adult with an advanced solid tumor such as melanoma, head and neck, liver or kidney cancer.

This clone was recorded only once. The chain links TRBV6-4 to TRBJ1-1; D remains ambiguous. Germline CDR1 and CDR2: MRHNA and SNTAGT. The CDR3 consists of 13 residues. Trimming stripped 7 bases from V and 10 bases from J, with 19 bases between. The CDR3 region is CASKSGPSGIAFF. CDR3 nucleotide sequence: TGTGCCAGCAAATCTGGGCCATCTGGTATAGCTTTCTTT.

The V call is TRBV29-1, the J call TRBJ1-1; D uncertain. The CDR3 consists of 15 residues. Per germline, CDR1 SQVTM and CDR2 ANQGSEA. Between the trimmed V and J ends, which lost 4 bases and 0 bases, there was a span of 15 bases. The CDR3 DNA reads TGCAGCGTTGGGGAGGGAATTACGATGAACACTGAAGCTTTCTTT. Amino acid sequence: CSVGEGITMNTEAFF.

J is TRBJ1-5 and V is TRBV29-1; TRBD1 is a possible D gene (6 bases). This CDR3 comprises 14 residues. CDR1 is SQVTM, CDR2 ANQGSEA, per germline. V lost 7 bases and J lost 0, with 13 bases in between. The CDR3 loop is CSARDTGSNQPQHF. The DNA for the CDR3 is TGCAGCGCGCGGGACACGGGTAGCAATCAGCCCCAGCATTTT.

J is TRBJ2-7 and V is TRBV5-3; 7 bases match TRBD2. TRBV5-3 is identified as an open reading frame with a role that is uncertain. V lost 3 bases to trimming and J lost 4 bases; unmatched junction nucleotides: 7. This CDR3 region has 14 residues. CDR3 sequence reads: CARSWDYFLYEQYF. CDR3 DNA sequence: TGTGCCAGAAGCTGGGACTACTTCCTATACGAGCAGTACTTC.

The V gene is TRBV6-5, the J gene TRBJ1-6, with D perhaps TRBD1 (5 bases). Germline V gene lookup returns CDR1 MNHEY and CDR2 SVGAGI. The CDR3 totals 15 residues. The germline V and J ends were trimmed by 4 bases and 8 bases, with 15 bases remaining between them. CDR3: CASSWLVARDSPLHF. CDR3 sequence (DNA): TGTGCCAGCAGTTGGCTTGTGGCCAGGGATTCACCCCTCCACTTT.

The chain uses TRBV14 and TRBJ2-1, with TRBD2 identical over 12 bases. Germline V gives CDR1 SGHDN, CDR2 FVKESK. This CDR3 comprises 19 residues. J lost 8 bases, V lost 0 bases, and 14 bases had no gene match. The CDR3 DNA follows: TGTGCCAGCAGCCAAGAGACAGGACTAGCGGGGAGGTCGACGGATGAGCAGTTCTTC. As protein: CASSQETGLAGRSTDEQFF.

This sequence joins TRBV2 and TRBJ2-2, with a tentative D call TRBD1 (6 bases). V lost 4 bases and J lost 4, with 13 bases in between. The CDR3 runs 15 residues. Germline assignment: CDR1 SNHLY and CDR2 FYNNEI. DNA of the CDR3: TGTGCCAGCAGTGGCCAGGGGTTGAGCACCGGGGAGCTGTTTTTT. Its translation is CASSGQGLSTGELFF.

V gene TRBV7-2 combines with J gene TRBJ2-1; D unclear. Germline CDR1 reads SGHTA; CDR2 reads FQGNSA. The CDR3 has 15 residues. V was shortened by 2 bases and J by 2 bases, with 10 bases between the two germline ends. The CDR3 region has the DNA TGTGCCAGCAGCTTACAGGTCCTCCCCTACAATGAGCAGTTCTTC. It is translated as CASSLQVLPYNEQFF.

The V gene is TRBV4-1, the J gene TRBJ1-5; D possibly corresponds to TRBD1 (5 bases). CDR3 length: 16 residues. The germline gives CDR1 MGHRA, CDR2 YSYEKL. Trimming took 1 base from V and 2 from J, leaving 12 bases between them. The CDR3 bases are TGCGCCAGCAGCCAAGGAGGGGTCTGGGGCAATCAGCCCCAGCATTTT. This encodes CASSQGGVWGNQPQHF.

The gene calls are TRBV27 and TRBJ2-4; 10 bases agree with TRBD2. With 3 bases clipped from V and 9 bases from J, the junction kept 17 bases outside the gene matches. The CDR3 covers 18 residues. Per the germline V gene, CDR1 is MNHEY and CDR2 is SMNVEV (reference sequence). In nucleotides, the CDR3 is TGTGCCAGCAGTTTTAGGACAGGAAAAGCGGGAGGGCGTGGCATTCAGTACTTC. This encodes CASSFRTGKAGGRGIQYF.

The gene calls are TRBV9 and TRBJ1-3; D uncertain. Trimming cost V 0 bases and J 0 bases, with 7 bases left between them. Per the germline V gene, CDR1 is SGDLS and CDR2 is YYNGEE. The CDR3 runs 15 residues. CDR3 sequence: CASSVGRVSGNTIYF. CDR3 DNA: TGTGCCAGCAGCGTAGGCAGAGTCTCTGGAAACACCATATATTTT.

The chain couples TRBV7-8 to TRBJ2-7, with 8 nucleotides matching TRBD1. CDR1 is SGHVS, CDR2 FQNEAQ, per germline. This CDR3 is 15 amino acids long. After removal of 5 bases from V and 1 base from J, the junction contained 7 bases not matched to a gene. The CDR3 reads CASSPRTGSSYEQYF. The CDR3 coding sequence is TGTGCCAGCAGCCCCCGGACAGGGAGTTCCTACGAGCAGTACTTC.

The J gene is TRBJ1-5, the V gene TRBV19; D call uncertain. Germline CDR1 and CDR2: LNHDA and SQIVND (reference sequence). The V end was cut by 7 bases, the J end by 2 bases, with 12 bases between. The CDR3 is made up of 14 amino acids. Here the CDR3 DNA reads TGTGCCAGTAACGGGGAAGGTCGCAATCAGCCCCAGCATTTT. Its translation: CASNGEGRNQPQHF.

This sequence joins TRBV5-1 and TRBJ2-3; 11 nucleotides match TRBD2. V dropped 4 bases and J dropped 4; count of bases not matched to a gene: 2. CDR1 SGHRS and CDR2 YFSETQ come from the germline V gene. This CDR3 spans 14 amino acids. CDR3 loop: CASSRTSGPDTQYF. The CDR3 DNA reads as TGCGCCAGCAGCCGGACTAGCGGGCCAGATACGCAGTATTTT.